A selection of T cell receptor beta chains follows, all from one sample in a study of vaccination and CD4 T cells after COVID-19. TCRdb redid the calling of the PCR reads with MiXCR, one entry per CDR3 protein. Counted here are roughly 20,000 distinct CDR3 sequences, roughly 38% occurring once; the ten biggest clones make up around 2.6%. Antigen specificity for these receptors is unknown. The sequences come from CD4+ T cells from blood, cultured in vitro, collected about 7 months after SARS-CoV-2 vaccination. These receptors were collected from a human donor who had recovered from COVID-19. CDR3s include the opening cysteine and the closing phenylalanine or tryptophan. The D gene is left open where the match is weak. Size is omitted from some rows. Given values are once, few, many or a class for expanded clones.

J gene: TRBJ1-5
D gene: -
V gene: TRBV28
clone size: few
CDR3 protein: CASSPPGGNQPQHF
CDR3 DNA: TGTGCCAGCAGTCCACCCGGGGGCAATCAGCCCCAGCATTTT

J gene: TRBJ2-7
D gene: -
V gene: TRBV7-8
clone size: few
CDR3 protein: CASKTAGQSYEQYF
CDR3 DNA: TGTGCCAGCAAAACAGCGGGACAATCCTACGAGCAGTACTTC

J gene: TRBJ2-7
D gene: TRBD2
V gene: TRBV6-5
clone size: once
CDR3 protein: CASSYSSGLAGGNHEQYF
CDR3 DNA: TGTGCCAGCAGTTACTCCTCGGGACTAGCGGGAGGGAACCACGAGCAGTACTTC

J gene: TRBJ1-6
D gene: -
V gene: TRBV7-9
clone size: few
CDR3 protein: CASSLALGNSPLHF
CDR3 DNA: TGTGCCAGCAGCTTAGCGCTCGGGAATTCACCCCTCCACTTT

J gene: TRBJ2-2
D gene: -
V gene: TRBV20-1
clone size: -
CDR3 protein: CSARSGDPNTGELFF
CDR3 DNA: TGCAGTGCTAGATCGGGAGACCCAAACACCGGGGAGCTGTTTTTT

J gene: TRBJ1-6
D gene: -
V gene: TRBV14
clone size: once
CDR3 protein: CASSPTGTLDSPLHF
CDR3 DNA: TGTGCCAGCAGCCCGACCGGGACTTTGGACTCACCCCTCCACTTT

J gene: TRBJ2-1
D gene: TRBD2
V gene: TRBV20-1
clone size: -
CDR3 protein: CSARDYGLADYNEQFF
CDR3 DNA: TGCAGTGCTAGAGATTACGGACTAGCGGATTACAATGAGCAGTTCTTC

J gene: TRBJ2-3
D gene: TRBD1
V gene: TRBV27
clone size: -
CDR3 protein: CASIPDRGTDTQYF
CDR3 DNA: TGTGCCAGCATCCCAGACAGGGGCACAGATACGCAGTATTTT

J gene: TRBJ2-5
D gene: -
V gene: TRBV7-9
clone size: -
CDR3 protein: CASSRGRGQETQYF
CDR3 DNA: TGTGCCAGCAGTCGGGGACGGGGACAAGAGACCCAGTACTTC

J gene: TRBJ2-7
D gene: TRBD1
V gene: TRBV10-3
clone size: -
CDR3 protein: CASGTETSYEQYF
CDR3 DNA: TGTGCCAGTGGGACAGAGACCTCCTACGAGCAGTACTTC

J gene: TRBJ2-7
D gene: TRBD2
V gene: TRBV7-2
clone size: few
CDR3 protein: CASSLEVAGGEQYF
CDR3 DNA: TGTGCCAGCAGCTTAGAGGTAGCGGGAGGCGAGCAGTACTTC

J gene: TRBJ2-1
D gene: TRBD2
V gene: TRBV28
clone size: -
CDR3 protein: CASSPRLAGRRPQFF
CDR3 DNA: TGTGCCAGCAGTCCTCGACTAGCGGGTCGCAGACCCCAGTTCTTC

J gene: TRBJ1-2
D gene: -
V gene: TRBV28
clone size: few
CDR3 protein: CASTFPGTLPFPNYGYTF
CDR3 DNA: TGTGCCAGCACCTTCCCCGGGACTCTTCCCTTCCCTAACTATGGCTACACCTTC